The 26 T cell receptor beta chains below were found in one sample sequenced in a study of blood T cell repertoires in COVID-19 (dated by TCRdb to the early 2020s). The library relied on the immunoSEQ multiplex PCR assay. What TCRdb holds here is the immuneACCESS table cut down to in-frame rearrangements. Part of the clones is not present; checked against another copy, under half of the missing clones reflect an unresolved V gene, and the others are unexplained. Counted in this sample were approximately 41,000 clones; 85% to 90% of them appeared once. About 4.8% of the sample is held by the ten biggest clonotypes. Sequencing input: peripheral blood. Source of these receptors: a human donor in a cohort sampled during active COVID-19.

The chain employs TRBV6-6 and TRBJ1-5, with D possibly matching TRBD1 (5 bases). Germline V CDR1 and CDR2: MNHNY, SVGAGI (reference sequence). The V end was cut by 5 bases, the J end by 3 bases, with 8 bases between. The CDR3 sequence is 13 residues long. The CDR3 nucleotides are TGTGCCAGCAGTCCAGGGTACAATCAGCCCCAGCATTTT. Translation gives CASSPGYNQPQHF.

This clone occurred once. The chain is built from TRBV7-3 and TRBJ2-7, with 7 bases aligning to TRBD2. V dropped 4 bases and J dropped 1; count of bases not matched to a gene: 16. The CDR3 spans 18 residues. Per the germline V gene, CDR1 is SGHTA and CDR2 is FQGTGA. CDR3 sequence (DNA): TGTGCCAGCAGCTCATGGGATCTGGCTAGCGGAAGGTCCTACGAGCAGTACTTC. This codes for CASSSWDLASGRSYEQYF. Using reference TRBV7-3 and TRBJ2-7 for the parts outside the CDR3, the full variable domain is GAGVSQTPSNKVTEKGKYVELRCDPISGHTALYWYRQSLGQGPEFLIYFQGTGAADDSGLPNDRFFAVRPEGSVSTLKIQRTERGDSAVYLCASSSWDLASGRSYEQYFGPGTRLTVT.

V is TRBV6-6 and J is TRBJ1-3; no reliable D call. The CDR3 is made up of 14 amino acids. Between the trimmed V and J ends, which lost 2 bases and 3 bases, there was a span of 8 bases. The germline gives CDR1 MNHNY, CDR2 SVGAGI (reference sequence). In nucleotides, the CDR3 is TGTGCCAGCAGTTACCCCCGGAGTGGAAACACCATATATTTT. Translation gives CASSYPRSGNTIYF.

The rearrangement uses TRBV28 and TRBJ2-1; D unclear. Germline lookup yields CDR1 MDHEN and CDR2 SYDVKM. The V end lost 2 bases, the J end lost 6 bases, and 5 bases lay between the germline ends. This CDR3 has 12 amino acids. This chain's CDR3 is CASSLLFNEQFF. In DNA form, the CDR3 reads TGTGCCAGCAGTTTACTATTCAATGAGCAGTTCTTC.

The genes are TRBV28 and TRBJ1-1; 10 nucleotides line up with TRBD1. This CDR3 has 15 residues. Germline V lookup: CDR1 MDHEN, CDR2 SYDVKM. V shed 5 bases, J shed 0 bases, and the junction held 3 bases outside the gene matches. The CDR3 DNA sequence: TGTGCCAGCAGTCGGACAGGGGGTTTGAACACTGAAGCTTTCTTT. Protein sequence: CASSRTGGLNTEAFF.

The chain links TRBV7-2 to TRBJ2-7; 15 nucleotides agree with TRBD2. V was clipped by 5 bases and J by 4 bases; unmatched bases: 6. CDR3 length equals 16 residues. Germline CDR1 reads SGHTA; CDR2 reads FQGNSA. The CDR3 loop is CASSPLGTSGRYEQYF. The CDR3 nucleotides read TGTGCCAGCAGCCCACTCGGGACTAGCGGGAGGTACGAGCAGTACTTC.

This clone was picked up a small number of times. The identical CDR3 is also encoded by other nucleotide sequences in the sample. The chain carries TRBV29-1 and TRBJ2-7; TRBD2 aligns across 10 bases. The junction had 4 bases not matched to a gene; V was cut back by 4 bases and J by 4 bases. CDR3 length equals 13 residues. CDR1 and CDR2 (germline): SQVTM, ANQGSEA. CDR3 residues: CSVVTSGTYEQYF. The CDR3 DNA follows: TGCAGCGTTGTAACTAGCGGGACTTACGAGCAGTACTTC.

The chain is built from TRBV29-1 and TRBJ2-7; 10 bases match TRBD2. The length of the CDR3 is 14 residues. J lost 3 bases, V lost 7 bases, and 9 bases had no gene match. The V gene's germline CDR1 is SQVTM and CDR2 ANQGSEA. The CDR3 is CSGVGLAGDYEQYF. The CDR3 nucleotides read TGCAGCGGGGTCGGGCTAGCGGGAGACTACGAGCAGTACTTC.

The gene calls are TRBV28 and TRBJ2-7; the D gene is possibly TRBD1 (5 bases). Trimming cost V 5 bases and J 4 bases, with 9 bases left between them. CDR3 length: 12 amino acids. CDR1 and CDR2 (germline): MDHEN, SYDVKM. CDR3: CASSPHRYEQYF. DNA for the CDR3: TGTGCCAGCAGTCCGCACAGGTACGAGCAGTACTTC.

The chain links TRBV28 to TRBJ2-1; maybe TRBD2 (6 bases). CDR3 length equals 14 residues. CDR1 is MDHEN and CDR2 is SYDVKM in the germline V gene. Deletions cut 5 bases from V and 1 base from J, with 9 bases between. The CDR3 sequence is CASSRLGSYNEQFF. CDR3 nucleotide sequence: TGTGCCAGCAGTCGACTAGGTTCCTACAATGAGCAGTTCTTC.

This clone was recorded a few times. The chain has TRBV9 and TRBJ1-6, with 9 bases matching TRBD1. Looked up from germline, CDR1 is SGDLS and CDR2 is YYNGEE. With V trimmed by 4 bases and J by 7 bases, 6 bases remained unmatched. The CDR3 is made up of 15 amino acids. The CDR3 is CASSPGDRVNSPLHF. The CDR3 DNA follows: TGTGCCAGCAGCCCCGGGGACAGGGTGAATTCACCCCTCCACTTT.

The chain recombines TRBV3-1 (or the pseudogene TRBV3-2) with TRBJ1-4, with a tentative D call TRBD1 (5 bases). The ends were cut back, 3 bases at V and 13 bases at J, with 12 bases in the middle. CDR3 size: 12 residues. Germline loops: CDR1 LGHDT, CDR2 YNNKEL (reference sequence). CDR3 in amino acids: CASSQESGGLFF. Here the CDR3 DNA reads TGTGCCAGCAGCCAGGAATCCGGGGGACTGTTTTTT.

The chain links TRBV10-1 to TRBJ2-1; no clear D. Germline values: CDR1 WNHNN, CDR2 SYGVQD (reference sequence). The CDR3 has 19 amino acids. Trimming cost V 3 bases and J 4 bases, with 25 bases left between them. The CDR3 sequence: CASSDLYLDSPITYNEQFF. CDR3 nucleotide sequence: TGCGCCAGCAGTGACCTCTACTTAGACTCCCCCATTACATACAATGAGCAGTTCTTC.

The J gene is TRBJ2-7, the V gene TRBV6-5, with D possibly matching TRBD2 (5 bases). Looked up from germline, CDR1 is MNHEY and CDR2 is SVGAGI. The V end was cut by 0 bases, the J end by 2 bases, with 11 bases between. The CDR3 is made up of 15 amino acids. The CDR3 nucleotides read TGTGCCAGCAGTTACTCGACCGGGGATACCTACGAGCAGTACTTC. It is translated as CASSYSTGDTYEQYF.

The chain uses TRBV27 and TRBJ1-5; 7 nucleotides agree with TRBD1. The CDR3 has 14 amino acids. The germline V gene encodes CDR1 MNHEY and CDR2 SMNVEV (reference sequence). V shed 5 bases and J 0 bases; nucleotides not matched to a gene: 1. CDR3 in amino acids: CASSGTASNQPQHF. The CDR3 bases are TGTGCCAGCAGTGGGACAGCTAGCAATCAGCCCCAGCATTTT.

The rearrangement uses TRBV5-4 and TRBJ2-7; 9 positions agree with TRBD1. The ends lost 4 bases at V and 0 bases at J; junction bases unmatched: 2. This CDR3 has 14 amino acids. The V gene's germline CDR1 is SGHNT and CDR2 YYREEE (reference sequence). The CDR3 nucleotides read TGTGCCAGCAGCACGGGACAGGGCTCCTACGAGCAGTACTTC. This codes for CASSTGQGSYEQYF.

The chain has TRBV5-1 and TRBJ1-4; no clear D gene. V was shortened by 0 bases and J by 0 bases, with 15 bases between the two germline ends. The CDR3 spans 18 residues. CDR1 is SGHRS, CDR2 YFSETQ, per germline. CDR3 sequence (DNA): TGCGCCAGCAGCTTGGACTTGAATACCGGGACAACTAATGAAAAACTGTTTTTT. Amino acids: CASSLDLNTGTTNEKLFF.

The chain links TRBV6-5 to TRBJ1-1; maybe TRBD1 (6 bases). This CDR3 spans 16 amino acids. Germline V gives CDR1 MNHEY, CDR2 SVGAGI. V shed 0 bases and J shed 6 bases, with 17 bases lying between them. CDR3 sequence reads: CASSYSWVGGAAEAFF. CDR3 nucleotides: TGTGCCAGCAGTTACTCCTGGGTCGGGGGGGCGGCTGAAGCTTTCTTT.

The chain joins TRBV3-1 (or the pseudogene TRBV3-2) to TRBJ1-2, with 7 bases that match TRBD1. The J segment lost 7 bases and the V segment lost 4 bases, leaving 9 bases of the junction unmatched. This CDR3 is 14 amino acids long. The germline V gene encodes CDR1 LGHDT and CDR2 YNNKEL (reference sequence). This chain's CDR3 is CASSLAWTGLGYTF. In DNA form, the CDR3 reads TGTGCCAGCAGCCTGGCCTGGACAGGCCTTGGCTACACCTTC.

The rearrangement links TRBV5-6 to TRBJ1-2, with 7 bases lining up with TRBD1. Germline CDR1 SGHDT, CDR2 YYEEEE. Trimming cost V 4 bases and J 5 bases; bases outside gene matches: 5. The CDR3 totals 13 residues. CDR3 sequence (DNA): TGTGCCAGCAGCCCCGACAGGGATTATGGCTACACCTTC. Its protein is CASSPDRDYGYTF.

CDR3 DNA sequence: TGTGCCAGCAGCGTAGAGGGGTATGGGCAGCCCCAGCATTTT. Its translation: CASSVEGYGQPQHF. The chain is built from TRBV9 and TRBJ1-5; tentative D call: TRBD1 (5 bases). V was clipped by 0 bases and J by 7 bases, with 11 bases between them. Germline V CDR1 and CDR2: SGDLS, YYNGEE. This CDR3 is built from 14 residues. Full variable domain (remainder filled in from reference TRBV9 and TRBJ1-5): DSGVTQTPKHLITATGQRVTLRCSPRSGDLSVYWYQQSLDQGLQFLIQYYNGEERAKGNILERFSAQQFPDLHSELNLSSLELGDSALYFCASSVEGYGQPQHFGDGTRLSIL.

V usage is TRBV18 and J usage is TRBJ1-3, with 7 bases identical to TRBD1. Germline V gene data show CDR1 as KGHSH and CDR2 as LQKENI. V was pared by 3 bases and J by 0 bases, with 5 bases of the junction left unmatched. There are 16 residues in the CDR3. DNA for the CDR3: TGTGCCAGCTCACCGGGCAGGGGGATCTCTGGAAACACCATATATTTT. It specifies CASSPGRGISGNTIYF.

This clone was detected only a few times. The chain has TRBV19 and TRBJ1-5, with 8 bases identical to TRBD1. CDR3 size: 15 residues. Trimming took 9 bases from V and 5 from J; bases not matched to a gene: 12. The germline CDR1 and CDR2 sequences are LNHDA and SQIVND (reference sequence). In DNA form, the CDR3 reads TGTGCCAGCCCCGATAAGACAGGGGAGGATCAGCCCCAGCATTTT. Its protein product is CASPDKTGEDQPQHF.

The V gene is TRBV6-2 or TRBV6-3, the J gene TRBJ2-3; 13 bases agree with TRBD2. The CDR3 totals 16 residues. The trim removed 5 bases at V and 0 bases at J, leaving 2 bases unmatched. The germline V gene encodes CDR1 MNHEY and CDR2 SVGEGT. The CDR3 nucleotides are TGTGCCAGCAGTACGGGACTAGCGGGAAGCACAGATACGCAGTATTTT. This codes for CASSTGLAGSTDTQYF.

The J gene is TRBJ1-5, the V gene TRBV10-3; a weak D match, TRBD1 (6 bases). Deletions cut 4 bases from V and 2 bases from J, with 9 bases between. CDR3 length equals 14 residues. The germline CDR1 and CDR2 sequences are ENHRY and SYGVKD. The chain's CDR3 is CAISVTGGNQPQHF. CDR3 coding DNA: TGTGCCATCAGTGTGACAGGTGGCAATCAGCCCCAGCATTTT.

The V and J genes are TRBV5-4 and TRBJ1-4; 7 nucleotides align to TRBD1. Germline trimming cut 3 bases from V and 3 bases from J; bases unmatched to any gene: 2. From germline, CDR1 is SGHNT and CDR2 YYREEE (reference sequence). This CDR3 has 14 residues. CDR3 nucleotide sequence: TGTGCCAGCAGCTCGGGACAGTCTAATGAAAAACTGTTTTTT. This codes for CASSSGQSNEKLFF.